This record covers a single T cell receptor (beta chain). Antigen: not known. This sample was taken from a study of T cell repertoires in cytomegalovirus infection. The study, taken as a whole, reports: Clonotypes of TCR beta that were HLA-C-restricted and CMV-specific dominated the ex vivo response.

MiXCR, applied by TCRdb to the reads, yields one record per CDR3 protein. This sample carries about 500,000 distinct CDR3 sequences, 33% of them seen once, and the ten largest clones take roughly 15%. The clonotype comes from a human donor in good health (CMV status not recorded). Some clones in this sample may be carry-over from other donors' samples. Sequences were derived from cultured PBMCs, sampled from culture after CMV antigen stimulation.

DNA of the CDR3: TGTGCCAGCAGCCCGACGCTAGACAGGGTATACGGCAATGAGCAGTTCTTC. Encoded protein: CASSPTLDRVYGNEQFF. The chain joins TRBV7-3 to TRBJ2-1; 7 bases fit TRBD1. Per germline, CDR1 SGHTA and CDR2 FQGTGA. The trim removed 5 bases at V and 6 bases at J, leaving 16 bases unmatched. The CDR3 has 17 amino acids.